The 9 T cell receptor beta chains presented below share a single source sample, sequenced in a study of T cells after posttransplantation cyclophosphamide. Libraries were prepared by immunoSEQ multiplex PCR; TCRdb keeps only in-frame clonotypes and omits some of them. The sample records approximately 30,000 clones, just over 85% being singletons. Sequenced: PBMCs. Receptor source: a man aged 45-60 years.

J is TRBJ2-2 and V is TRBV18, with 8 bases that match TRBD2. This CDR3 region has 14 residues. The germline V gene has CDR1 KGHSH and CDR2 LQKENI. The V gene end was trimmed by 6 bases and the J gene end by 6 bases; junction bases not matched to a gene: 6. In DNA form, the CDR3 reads TGTGCCAGCTCCCCAGAAGCGGGAGCCGGGGAGCTGTTTTTT. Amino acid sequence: CASSPEAGAGELFF.

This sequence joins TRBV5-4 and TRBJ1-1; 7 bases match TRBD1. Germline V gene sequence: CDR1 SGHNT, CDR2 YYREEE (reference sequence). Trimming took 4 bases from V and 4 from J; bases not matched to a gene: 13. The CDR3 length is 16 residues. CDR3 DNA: TGTGCCAGCAGCCCCAACAGGGGCGGCTTTGGCACTGAAGCTTTCTTT. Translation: CASSPNRGGFGTEAFF.

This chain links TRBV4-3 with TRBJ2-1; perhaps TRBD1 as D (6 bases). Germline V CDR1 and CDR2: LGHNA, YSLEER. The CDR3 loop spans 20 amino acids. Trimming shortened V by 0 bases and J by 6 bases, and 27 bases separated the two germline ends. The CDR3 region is CASSQEGWGDRLGHTNEQFF. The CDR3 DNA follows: TGCGCCAGCAGCCAAGAGGGATGGGGTGACAGGTTGGGCCATACCAATGAGCAGTTCTTC.

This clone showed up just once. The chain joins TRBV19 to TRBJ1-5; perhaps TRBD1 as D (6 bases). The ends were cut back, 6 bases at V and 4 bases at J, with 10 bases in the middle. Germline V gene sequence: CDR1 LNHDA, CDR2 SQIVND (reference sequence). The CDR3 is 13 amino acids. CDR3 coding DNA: TGTGCCAGTAGGTACAGGGAAAATCAGCCCCAGCATTTT. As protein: CASRYRENQPQHF.

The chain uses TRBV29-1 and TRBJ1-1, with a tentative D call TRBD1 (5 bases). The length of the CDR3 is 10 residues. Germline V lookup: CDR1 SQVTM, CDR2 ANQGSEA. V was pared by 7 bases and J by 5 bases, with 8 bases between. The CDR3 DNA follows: TGCAGCGGGGGGGGAACTGAAGCTTTCTTT. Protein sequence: CSGGGTEAFF.

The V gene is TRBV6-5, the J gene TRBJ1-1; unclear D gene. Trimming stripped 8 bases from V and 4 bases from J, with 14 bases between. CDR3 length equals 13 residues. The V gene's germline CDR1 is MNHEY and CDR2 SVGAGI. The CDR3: CASLMGGSTEAFF. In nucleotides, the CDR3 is TGTGCCAGCCTGATGGGAGGGAGCACTGAAGCTTTCTTT.

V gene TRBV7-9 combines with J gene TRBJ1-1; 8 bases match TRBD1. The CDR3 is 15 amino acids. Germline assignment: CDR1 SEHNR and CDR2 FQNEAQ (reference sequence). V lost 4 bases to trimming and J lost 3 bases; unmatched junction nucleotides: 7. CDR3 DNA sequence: TGTGCCAGCAGCTCTCTGACAGGGGTGGACACTGAAGCTTTCTTT. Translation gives CASSSLTGVDTEAFF. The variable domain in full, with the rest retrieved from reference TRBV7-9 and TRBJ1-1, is DTGVSQNPRHKITKRGQNVTFRCDPISEHNRLYWYRQTLGQGPEFLTYFQNEAQLEKSRLLSDRFSAERPKGSFSTLEIQRTEQGDSAMYLCASSSLTGVDTEAFFGQGTRLTVV.

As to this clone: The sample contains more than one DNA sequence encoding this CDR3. The CDR3 loop reads CASSAYRGSNSPLHF. The CDR3 DNA reads TGTGCCAGCAGTGCCTACAGGGGGTCAAACTCACCCCTCCACTTT. The chain is built from TRBV6-1 and TRBJ1-6; TRBD1 matches 8 bases. J was trimmed by 10 bases and V by 4 bases; bases with no gene match: 9. The CDR3 has 15 residues. CDR1 and CDR2 from the germline V gene are MNHNS and SASEGT.

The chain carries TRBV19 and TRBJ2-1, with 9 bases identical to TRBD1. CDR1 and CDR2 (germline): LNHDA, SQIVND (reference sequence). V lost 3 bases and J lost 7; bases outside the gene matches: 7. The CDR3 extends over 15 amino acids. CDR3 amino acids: CASSIEGQGSNEQFF. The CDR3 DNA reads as TGTGCCAGTAGTATTGAGGGACAGGGTAGTAATGAGCAGTTCTTC.